Sequencing of this T cell receptor (beta chain) was carried out in a study of blood T cells in healthy people across ages. Study summary: Through template switching, about one barcoded beta molecule was captured per two T cells, as measured in model experiments. Study-wide results and limits: Naive CD4+ cells and diversity were both higher in long-lived donors than in aged donors.

Russia was home to the donors, healthy Caucasian individuals aged roughly 6 to 90. The draw of peripheral blood yielded 8.5 to 10 milliliters from each donor. Trimming cost V 7 bases and J 5 bases, with 18 bases left between them. The V gene's germline CDR1 is SNHLY and CDR2 FYNNEI. The CDR3 loop spans 14 amino acids. This clonotype was seen more than once but under ten times. The antigen is unknown. A second about 7 to 12 cycle PCR used barcoded and J-beta primers. TCRdb redid the calling of the 5' RACE reads with MiXCR, one entry per CDR3 protein. The sample shows some 1.4 million distinct CDR3 sequences, about 40% of them seen only once.

This TCR came from a woman between 18 and 29 years old in good health. Sequenced material: blood. The chain combines TRBV2 with TRBJ2-7; D could derive from TRBD1 or TRBD2 (5 bases each). CDR3 sequence reads: CASKGDRIMDEQYF. The CDR3 DNA reads as TGTGCCAGCAAAGGGGACCGCATAATGGACGAGCAGTACTTC.